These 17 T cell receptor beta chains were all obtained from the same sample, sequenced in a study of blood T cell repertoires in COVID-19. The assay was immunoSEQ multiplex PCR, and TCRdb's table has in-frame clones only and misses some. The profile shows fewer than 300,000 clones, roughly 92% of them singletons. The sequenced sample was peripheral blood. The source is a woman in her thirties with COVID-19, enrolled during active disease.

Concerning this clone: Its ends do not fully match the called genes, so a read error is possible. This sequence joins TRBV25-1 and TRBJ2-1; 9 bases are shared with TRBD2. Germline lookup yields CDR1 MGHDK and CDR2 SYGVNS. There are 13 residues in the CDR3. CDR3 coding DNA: TGTGCCAGCAGTGAAAGAAACGCGGGAGGGCCGCTCTTC. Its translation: CASSERNAGGPLF.

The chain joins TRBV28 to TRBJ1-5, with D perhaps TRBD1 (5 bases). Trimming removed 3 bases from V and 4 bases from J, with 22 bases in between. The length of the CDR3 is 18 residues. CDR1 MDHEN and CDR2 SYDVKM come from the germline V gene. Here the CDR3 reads CASSFFLETVAGNQPQHF. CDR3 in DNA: TGTGCCAGCAGTTTTTTTCTTGAGACAGTAGCAGGGAATCAGCCCCAGCATTTT.

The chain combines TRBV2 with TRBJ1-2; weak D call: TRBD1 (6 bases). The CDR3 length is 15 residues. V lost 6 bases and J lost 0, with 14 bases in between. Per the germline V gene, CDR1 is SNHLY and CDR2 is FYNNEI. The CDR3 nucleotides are TGTGCCAGCAGGGGCAGGGGTATAACTAACTATGGCTACACCTTC. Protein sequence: CASRGRGITNYGYTF.

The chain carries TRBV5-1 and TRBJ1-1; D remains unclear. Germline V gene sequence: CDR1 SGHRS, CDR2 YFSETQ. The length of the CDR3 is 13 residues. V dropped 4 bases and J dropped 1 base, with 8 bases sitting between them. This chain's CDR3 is CASSPTPNTEAFF. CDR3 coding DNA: TGCGCCAGCAGCCCGACACCGAACACTGAAGCTTTCTTT.

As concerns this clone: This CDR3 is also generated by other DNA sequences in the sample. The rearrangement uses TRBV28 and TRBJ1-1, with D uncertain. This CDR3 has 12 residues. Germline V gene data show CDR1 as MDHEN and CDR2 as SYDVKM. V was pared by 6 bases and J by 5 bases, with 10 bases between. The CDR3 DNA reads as TGTGCCAGCAGCCCCCCGGGGACTGAAGCTTTCTTT. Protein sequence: CASSPPGTEAFF.

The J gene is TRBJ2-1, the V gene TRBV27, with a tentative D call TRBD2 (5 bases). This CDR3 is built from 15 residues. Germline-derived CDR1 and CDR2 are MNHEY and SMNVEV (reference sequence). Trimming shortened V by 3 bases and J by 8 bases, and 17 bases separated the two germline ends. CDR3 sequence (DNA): TGTGCCAGCAGTTTGGGGTTTCTCGGGATCTATGAGCAGTTCTTC. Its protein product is CASSLGFLGIYEQFF.

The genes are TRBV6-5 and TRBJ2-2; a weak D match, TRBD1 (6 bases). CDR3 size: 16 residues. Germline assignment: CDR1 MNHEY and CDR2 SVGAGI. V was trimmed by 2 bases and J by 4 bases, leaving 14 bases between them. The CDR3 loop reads CASSYAQGPLTGELFF. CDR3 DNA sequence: TGTGCCAGCAGTTACGCACAGGGTCCCCTCACCGGGGAGCTGTTTTTT.

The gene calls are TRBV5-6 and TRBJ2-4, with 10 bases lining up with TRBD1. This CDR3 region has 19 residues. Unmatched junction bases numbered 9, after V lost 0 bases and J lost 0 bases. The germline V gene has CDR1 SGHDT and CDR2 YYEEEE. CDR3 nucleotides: TGTGCCAGCAGCTTGGTAGGGACAGGGGCCATTGGAGCCAAAAACATTCAGTACTTC. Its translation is CASSLVGTGAIGAKNIQYF. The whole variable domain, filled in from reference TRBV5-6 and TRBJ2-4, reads DAGVTQSPTHLIKTRGQQVTLRCSPKSGHDTVSWYQQALGQGPQFIFQYYEEEERQRGNFPDRFSGHQFPNYSSELNVNALLLGDSALYLCASSLVGTGAIGAKNIQYFGAGTRLSVL.

Written as DNA, the CDR3 is TGTGCCAGCAGCCTCGGCTACGAGCAGTACTTC. Encoded protein: CASSLGYEQYF. This chain connects TRBV5-4 to TRBJ2-7; D not certain. The CDR3 extends over 11 amino acids. Trimming took off 4 bases at V and 3 bases at J, with 5 bases between the two ends. In germline, CDR1 is SGHNT, CDR2 YYREEE (reference sequence).

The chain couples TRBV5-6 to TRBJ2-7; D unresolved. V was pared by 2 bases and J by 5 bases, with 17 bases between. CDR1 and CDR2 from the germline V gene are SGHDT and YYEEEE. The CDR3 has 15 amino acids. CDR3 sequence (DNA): TGTGCCAGCAGCTTCAGGCTTAGTCGAGTGGACGAGCAGTACTTC. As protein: CASSFRLSRVDEQYF.

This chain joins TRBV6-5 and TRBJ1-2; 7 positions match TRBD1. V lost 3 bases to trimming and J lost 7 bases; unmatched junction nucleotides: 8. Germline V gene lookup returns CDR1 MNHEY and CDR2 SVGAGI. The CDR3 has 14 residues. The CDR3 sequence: CASSYTGQVSGYTF. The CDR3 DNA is TGTGCCAGCAGTTATACCGGACAGGTCTCTGGCTACACCTTC.

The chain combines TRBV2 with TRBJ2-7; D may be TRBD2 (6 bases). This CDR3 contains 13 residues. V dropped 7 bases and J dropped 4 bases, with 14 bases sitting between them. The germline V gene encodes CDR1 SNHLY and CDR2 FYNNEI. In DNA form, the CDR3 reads TGTGCCAGCAAAGGGACTCCTAATTACGAGCAGTACTTC. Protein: CASKGTPNYEQYF.

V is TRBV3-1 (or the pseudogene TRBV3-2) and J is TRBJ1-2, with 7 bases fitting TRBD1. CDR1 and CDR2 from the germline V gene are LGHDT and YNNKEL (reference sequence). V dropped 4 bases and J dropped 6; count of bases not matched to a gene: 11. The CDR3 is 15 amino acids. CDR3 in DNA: TGTGCCAGCAGCCGTAAAACCGGGACAGCGCATGGCTACACCTTC. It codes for CASSRKTGTAHGYTF.

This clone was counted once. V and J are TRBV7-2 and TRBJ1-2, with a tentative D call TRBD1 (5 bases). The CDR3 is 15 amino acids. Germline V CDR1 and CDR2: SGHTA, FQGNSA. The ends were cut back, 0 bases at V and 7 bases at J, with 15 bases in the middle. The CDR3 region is CASSLARRSGGGYTF. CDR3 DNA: TGTGCCAGCAGCTTAGCCCGACGGTCCGGGGGTGGCTACACCTTC.

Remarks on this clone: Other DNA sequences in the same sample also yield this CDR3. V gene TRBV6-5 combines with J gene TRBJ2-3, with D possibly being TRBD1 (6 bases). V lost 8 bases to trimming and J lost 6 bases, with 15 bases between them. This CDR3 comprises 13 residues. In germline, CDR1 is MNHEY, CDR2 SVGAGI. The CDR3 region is CASRTALTDTQYF. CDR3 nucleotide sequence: TGTGCCAGCCGGACAGCTCTTACGGATACGCAGTATTTT.

CDR3 DNA: TGTGCCACCAGTGATCCGGGACTAGCGGGAGGGGGTGAGCAGTTCTTC. It specifies CATSDPGLAGGGEQFF. V usage is TRBV24-1 and J usage is TRBJ2-1; 16 bases line up with TRBD2. Germline loops: CDR1 KGHDR, CDR2 SFDVKD. The CDR3 totals 16 residues. Germline trimming cut 3 bases from V and 9 bases from J; bases unmatched to any gene: 4.

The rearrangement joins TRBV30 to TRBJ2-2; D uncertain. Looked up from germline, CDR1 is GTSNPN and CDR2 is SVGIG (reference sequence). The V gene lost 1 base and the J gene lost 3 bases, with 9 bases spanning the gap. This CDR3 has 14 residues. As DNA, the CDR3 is TGTGCCTGGAGTGCCAACCAGTACACCGGGGAGCTGTTTTTT. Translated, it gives CAWSANQYTGELFF.